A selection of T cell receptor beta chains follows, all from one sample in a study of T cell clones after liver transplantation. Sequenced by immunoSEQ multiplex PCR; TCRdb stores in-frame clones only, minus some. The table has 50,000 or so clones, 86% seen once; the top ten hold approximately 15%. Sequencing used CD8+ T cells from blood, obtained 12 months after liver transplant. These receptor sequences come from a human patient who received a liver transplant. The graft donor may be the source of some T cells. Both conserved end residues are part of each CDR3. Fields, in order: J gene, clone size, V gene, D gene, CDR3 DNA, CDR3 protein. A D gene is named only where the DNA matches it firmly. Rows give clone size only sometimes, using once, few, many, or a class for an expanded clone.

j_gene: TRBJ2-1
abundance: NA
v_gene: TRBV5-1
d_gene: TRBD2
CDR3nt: TGCGCCAGCAGCTGGGGGGCTAGCGGGACAGCGTACAATGAGCAGTTCTTC
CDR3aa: CASSWGASGTAYNEQFF

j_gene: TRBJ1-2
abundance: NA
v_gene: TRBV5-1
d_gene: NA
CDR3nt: TGCGCCAGCAGCTGGTCTTCACGGTACGGCTACACCTTC
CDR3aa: CASSWSSRYGYTF

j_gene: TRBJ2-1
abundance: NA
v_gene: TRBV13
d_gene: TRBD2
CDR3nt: TGTGCCAGCAGACAAACTAGCGGAGCAAACAATGAGCAGTTCTTC
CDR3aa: CASRQTSGANNEQFF

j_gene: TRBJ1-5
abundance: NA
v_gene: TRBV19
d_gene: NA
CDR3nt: TGTGCCAGTAGTATAGCCGAGTATAGCAATCAGCCCCAGCATTTT
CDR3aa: CASSIAEYSNQPQHF

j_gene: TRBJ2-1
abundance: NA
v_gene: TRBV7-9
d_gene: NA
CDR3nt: TGTGCCAGCTTTTTCGTAGGGGATGAGCAGTTCTTC
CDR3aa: CASFFVGDEQFF

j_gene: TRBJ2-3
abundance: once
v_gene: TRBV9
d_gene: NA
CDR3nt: TGTGCCAGCAGCGTAGCACCAGGACAGTTTAGCACAGATACGCAGTATTTT
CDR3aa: CASSVAPGQFSTDTQYF

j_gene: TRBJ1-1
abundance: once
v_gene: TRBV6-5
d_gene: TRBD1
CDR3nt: TGTGCCAGCAGTCCTCAGGGGGGCCTAAACACTGAAGCTTTCTTT
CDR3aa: CASSPQGGLNTEAFF

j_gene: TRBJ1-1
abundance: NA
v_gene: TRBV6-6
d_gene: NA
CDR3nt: TGTGCCAGCAGGGGTGGACCAAGGGAGACTGAAGCTTTCTTT
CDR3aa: CASRGGPRETEAFF

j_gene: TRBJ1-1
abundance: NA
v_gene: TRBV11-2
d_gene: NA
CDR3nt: TGTGCCAGCAGTTTCTCCAGGGGCCGTATGAACACTGAAGCTTTCTTT
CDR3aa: CASSFSRGRMNTEAFF

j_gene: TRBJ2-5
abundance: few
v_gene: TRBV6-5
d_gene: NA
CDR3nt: TGTGCCAGCAGTTACGGAGGGACAGACCAAGAGACCCAGTACTTC
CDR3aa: CASSYGGTDQETQYF

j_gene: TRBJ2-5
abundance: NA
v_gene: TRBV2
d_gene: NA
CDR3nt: TGTGCCAGCAGTGAACATATGTGGGCTAATGGGGCACAAGAGACCCAGTACTTC
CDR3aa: CASSEHMWANGAQETQYF

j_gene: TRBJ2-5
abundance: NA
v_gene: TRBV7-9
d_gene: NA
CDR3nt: TGTGCCAGCAGACCCGTTGTGGGGTGGGACCAAGAGACCCAGTACTTC
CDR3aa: CASRPVVGWDQETQYF

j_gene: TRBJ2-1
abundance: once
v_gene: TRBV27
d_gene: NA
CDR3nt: TGTGCCAGCACCTTAACGGGGGCCGGTCGCAATGAGCAGTTCTTC
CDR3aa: CASTLTGAGRNEQFF

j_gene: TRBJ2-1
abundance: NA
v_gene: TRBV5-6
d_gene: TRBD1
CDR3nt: TGTGCCAGCACCGCCGACAGGGGGAGCTCCTACAATGAGCAGTTCTTC
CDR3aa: CASTADRGSSYNEQFF

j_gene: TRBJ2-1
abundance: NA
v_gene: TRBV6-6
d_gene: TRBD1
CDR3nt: TGTGCCAGCAGTTCCACAAGTACAGGGGATGAGCAGTTCTTC
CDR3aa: CASSSTSTGDEQFF

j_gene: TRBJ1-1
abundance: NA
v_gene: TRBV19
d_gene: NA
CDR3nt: TGTGCCAGTAGTGCGAACCGGGGCGCTGAAGCTTTCTTT
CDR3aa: CASSANRGAEAFF

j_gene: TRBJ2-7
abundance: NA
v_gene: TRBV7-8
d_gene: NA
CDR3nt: TGTGCCAGCAGCTCCCACAACTACGAGCAGTACTTC
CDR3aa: CASSSHNYEQYF

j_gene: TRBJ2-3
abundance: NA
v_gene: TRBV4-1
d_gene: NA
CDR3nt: TGCGCCAGCAGCCATTCAAGCGTTAGCAGCTCAGATACGCAGTATTTT
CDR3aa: CASSHSSVSSSDTQYF

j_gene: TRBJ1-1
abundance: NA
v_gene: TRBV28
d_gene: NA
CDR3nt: TGTGCCAGCAGTTTACTGACGGAGCTAAACACTGAAGCTTTCTTT
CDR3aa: CASSLLTELNTEAFF

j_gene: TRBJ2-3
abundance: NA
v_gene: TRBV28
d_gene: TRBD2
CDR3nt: TGTGCCAGCAACACCGGACGCGGGAGGGGGGATACGCAGTATTTT
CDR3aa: CASNTGRGRGDTQYF

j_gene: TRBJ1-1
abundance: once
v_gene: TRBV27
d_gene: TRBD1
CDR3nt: TGTGCCAGCAGCATACAGGGGGCACTCACTGAAGCTTTCTTT
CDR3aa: CASSIQGALTEAFF

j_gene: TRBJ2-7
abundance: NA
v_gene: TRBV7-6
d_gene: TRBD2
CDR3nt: TGTGCCAGCAGCTTAGAACTAGCGGACTACGAGCAGTACTTC
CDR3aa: CASSLELADYEQYF

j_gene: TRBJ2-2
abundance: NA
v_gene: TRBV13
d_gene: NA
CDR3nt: TGTGCCAGCAGCTTAGGGAGATCCACCGGGGAGCTGTTTTTT
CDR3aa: CASSLGRSTGELFF

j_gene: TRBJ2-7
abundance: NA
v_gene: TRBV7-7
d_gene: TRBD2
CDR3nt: TGTGCTAGCAGCACTCAGGCATTCCTAGCGGGAGTACTCTACGAGCAGTACTTC
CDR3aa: CASSTQAFLAGVLYEQYF

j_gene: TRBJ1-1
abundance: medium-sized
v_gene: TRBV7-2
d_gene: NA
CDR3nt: TGTGCCAGCAGCTACGGGGTGGGGGAGAACACTGAAGCTTTCTTT
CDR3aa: CASSYGVGENTEAFF

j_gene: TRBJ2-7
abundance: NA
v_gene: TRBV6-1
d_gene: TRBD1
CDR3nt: TGTGCCAGCAGTGAACTTCCAGGGACAGTCTCCTACGAGCAGTACTTC
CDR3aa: CASSELPGTVSYEQYF

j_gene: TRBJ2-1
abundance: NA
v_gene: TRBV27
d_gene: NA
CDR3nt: TGTGCCAGCAGTTTATTACTAGACAATGAGCAGTTCTTC
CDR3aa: CASSLLLDNEQFF

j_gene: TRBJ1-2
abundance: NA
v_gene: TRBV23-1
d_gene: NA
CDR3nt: TGCGCCAGCACCCTCGCGGACAGCTCCTATGGCTACACCTTC
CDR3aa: CASTLADSSYGYTF

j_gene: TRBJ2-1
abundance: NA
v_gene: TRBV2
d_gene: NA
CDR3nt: TGTGCCAGGACCAGGGGACCCCAGTACAATGAGCAGTTCTTC
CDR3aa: CARTRGPQYNEQFF

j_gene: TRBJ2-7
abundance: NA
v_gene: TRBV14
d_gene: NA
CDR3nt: TGTGCCAGCAGCCAAGTGTACGGGACAAGCTCCTACGAGCAGTACTTC
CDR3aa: CASSQVYGTSSYEQYF

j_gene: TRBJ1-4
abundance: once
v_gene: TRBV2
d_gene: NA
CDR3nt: TGTGCCAGCAGTGAAGGGGAGAGAATCCTGTTTTTT
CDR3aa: CASSEGERILFF

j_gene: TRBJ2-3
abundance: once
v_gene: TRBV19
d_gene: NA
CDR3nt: TGTGCCAGTAGTCCCCCCGCCTTAGCGAACACAGATACGCAGTATTTT
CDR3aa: CASSPPALANTDTQYF

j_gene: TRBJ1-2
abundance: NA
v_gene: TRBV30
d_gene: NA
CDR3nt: TGTGCCTGGACTGATAACTATGGCTACACCTTC
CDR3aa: CAWTDNYGYTF

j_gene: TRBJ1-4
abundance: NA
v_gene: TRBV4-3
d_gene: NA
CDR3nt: TGCGCCAGCAGCCAAGATCAGTACAGGAATGAAAAACTGTTTTTT
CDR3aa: CASSQDQYRNEKLFF

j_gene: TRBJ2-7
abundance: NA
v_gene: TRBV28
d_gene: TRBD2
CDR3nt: TGTGCCAGCAGTTTAAAGGTCCTAGCGGGGCTCGCCGAGCAGTACTTC
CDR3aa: CASSLKVLAGLAEQYF

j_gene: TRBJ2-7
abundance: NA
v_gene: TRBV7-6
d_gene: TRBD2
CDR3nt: TGTGCCAGCAGCTTAGTTCCCCCAACTAGCGAGATACCCTACGAGCAGTACTTC
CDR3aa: CASSLVPPTSEIPYEQYF

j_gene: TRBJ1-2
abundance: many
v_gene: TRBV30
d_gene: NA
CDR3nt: TGTGCCTGGAACAGGGCGCCCAACTATGGCTACACCTTC
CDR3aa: CAWNRAPNYGYTF

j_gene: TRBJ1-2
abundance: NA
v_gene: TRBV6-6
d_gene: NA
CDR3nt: TGTGCCAGCAGTTACGGAGTCCTAAGCTATGGCTACACCTTC
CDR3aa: CASSYGVLSYGYTF

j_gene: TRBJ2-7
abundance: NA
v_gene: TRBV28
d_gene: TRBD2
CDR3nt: TGTGCCAGCAGTTCCTTCACTAGCGTCTCCTACGAGCAGTACTTC
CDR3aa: CASSSFTSVSYEQYF

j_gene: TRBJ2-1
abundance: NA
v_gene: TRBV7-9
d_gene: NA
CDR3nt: TGTGCCAGCAGCTCCGGGGCTCGGGTGGATGAGCAGTTCTTC
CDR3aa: CASSSGARVDEQFF

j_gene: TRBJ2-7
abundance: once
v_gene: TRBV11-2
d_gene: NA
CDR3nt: TGTGCCAGCAGCTTAGGGTGGGGAGGTACAGGGGAGCAGTACTTC
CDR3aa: CASSLGWGGTGEQYF

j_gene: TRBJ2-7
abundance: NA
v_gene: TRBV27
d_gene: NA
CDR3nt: TGTGCCAGCAGTTTGGAACAGTCCTACGAGCAGTACTTC
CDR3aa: CASSLEQSYEQYF

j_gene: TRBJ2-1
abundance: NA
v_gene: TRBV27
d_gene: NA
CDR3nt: TGTGCCAGCAGTTGGTTTTCCTACAATGAGCAGTTCTTC
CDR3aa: CASSWFSYNEQFF

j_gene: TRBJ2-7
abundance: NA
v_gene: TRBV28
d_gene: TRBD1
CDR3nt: TGTGCCAGCACCTTAAAGGGGGCATCCTACGAGCAGTACTTC
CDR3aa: CASTLKGASYEQYF

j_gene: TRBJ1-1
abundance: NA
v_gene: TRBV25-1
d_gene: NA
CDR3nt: TGTGCCAGCAGTGAATTTGGGACAGAAGCTTTCTTT
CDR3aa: CASSEFGTEAFF

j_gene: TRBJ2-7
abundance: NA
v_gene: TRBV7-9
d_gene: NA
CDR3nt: TGTGCCAGCAGCCCACAAGTAGGGAGGTTATACGAGCAGTACTTC
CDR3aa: CASSPQVGRLYEQYF

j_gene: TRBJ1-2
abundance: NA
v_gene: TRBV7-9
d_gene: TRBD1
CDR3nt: TGTGCCAGCAGCTGGGGACAGGGGGCTTTGGCCTATGGCTACACCTTC
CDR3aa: CASSWGQGALAYGYTF

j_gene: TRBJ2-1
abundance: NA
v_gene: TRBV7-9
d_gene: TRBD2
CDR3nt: TGTGCCAGCAGCTCCAAACTCGGGACTAGCAGGAGCTCCTACAATGAGCAGTTCTTC
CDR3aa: CASSSKLGTSRSSYNEQFF

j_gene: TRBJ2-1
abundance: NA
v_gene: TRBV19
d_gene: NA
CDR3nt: TGTGCCAGTAGTATAGCCAAAAGCGCCGTGGGGGTGAATGAGCAGTTCTTC
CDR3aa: CASSIAKSAVGVNEQFF

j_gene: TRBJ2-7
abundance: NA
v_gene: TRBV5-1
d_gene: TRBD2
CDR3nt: TGCGCCAGCAGCTTGGGACTAGCGGGAGGGCCCGTAGGAGAGCAGTACTTC
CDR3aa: CASSLGLAGGPVGEQYF